This TCR beta chain emerged from a study of shared clonotypes between healthy human individuals. Clones were sequenced by immunoSEQ multiplex PCR, and TCRdb holds only the in-frame ones, with some missing. The sample has over a million clones; about 80% are singletons. This clonotype was sampled from a man between 18 and 35 years old in good health. Some clones in this sample may be carry-over from other donors' samples. The sample was memory CD4+ T cells from PBMCs. Sample subset: CD45RA-negative fraction.

This CDR3 reads CASSSGTSEGTQYF. The DNA of the CDR3 is TGTGCCAGCAGCTCCGGGACTAGCGAGGGGACCCAGTACTTC. The chain links TRBV7-2 to TRBJ2-5; 10 bases map to TRBD2. From germline, CDR1 is SGHTA and CDR2 FQGNSA. With V trimmed by 4 bases and J by 7 bases, 6 bases remained unmatched. The CDR3 is made up of 14 amino acids. The full variable domain, its missing parts supplied by reference TRBV7-2 and TRBJ2-5, is GAGVSQSPSNKVTEKGKDVELRCDPISGHTALYWYRQSLGQGLEFLIYFQGNSAPDKSGLPSDRFSAERTGGSVSTLTIQRTQQEDSAVYLCASSSGTSEGTQYFGPGTRLLVL.